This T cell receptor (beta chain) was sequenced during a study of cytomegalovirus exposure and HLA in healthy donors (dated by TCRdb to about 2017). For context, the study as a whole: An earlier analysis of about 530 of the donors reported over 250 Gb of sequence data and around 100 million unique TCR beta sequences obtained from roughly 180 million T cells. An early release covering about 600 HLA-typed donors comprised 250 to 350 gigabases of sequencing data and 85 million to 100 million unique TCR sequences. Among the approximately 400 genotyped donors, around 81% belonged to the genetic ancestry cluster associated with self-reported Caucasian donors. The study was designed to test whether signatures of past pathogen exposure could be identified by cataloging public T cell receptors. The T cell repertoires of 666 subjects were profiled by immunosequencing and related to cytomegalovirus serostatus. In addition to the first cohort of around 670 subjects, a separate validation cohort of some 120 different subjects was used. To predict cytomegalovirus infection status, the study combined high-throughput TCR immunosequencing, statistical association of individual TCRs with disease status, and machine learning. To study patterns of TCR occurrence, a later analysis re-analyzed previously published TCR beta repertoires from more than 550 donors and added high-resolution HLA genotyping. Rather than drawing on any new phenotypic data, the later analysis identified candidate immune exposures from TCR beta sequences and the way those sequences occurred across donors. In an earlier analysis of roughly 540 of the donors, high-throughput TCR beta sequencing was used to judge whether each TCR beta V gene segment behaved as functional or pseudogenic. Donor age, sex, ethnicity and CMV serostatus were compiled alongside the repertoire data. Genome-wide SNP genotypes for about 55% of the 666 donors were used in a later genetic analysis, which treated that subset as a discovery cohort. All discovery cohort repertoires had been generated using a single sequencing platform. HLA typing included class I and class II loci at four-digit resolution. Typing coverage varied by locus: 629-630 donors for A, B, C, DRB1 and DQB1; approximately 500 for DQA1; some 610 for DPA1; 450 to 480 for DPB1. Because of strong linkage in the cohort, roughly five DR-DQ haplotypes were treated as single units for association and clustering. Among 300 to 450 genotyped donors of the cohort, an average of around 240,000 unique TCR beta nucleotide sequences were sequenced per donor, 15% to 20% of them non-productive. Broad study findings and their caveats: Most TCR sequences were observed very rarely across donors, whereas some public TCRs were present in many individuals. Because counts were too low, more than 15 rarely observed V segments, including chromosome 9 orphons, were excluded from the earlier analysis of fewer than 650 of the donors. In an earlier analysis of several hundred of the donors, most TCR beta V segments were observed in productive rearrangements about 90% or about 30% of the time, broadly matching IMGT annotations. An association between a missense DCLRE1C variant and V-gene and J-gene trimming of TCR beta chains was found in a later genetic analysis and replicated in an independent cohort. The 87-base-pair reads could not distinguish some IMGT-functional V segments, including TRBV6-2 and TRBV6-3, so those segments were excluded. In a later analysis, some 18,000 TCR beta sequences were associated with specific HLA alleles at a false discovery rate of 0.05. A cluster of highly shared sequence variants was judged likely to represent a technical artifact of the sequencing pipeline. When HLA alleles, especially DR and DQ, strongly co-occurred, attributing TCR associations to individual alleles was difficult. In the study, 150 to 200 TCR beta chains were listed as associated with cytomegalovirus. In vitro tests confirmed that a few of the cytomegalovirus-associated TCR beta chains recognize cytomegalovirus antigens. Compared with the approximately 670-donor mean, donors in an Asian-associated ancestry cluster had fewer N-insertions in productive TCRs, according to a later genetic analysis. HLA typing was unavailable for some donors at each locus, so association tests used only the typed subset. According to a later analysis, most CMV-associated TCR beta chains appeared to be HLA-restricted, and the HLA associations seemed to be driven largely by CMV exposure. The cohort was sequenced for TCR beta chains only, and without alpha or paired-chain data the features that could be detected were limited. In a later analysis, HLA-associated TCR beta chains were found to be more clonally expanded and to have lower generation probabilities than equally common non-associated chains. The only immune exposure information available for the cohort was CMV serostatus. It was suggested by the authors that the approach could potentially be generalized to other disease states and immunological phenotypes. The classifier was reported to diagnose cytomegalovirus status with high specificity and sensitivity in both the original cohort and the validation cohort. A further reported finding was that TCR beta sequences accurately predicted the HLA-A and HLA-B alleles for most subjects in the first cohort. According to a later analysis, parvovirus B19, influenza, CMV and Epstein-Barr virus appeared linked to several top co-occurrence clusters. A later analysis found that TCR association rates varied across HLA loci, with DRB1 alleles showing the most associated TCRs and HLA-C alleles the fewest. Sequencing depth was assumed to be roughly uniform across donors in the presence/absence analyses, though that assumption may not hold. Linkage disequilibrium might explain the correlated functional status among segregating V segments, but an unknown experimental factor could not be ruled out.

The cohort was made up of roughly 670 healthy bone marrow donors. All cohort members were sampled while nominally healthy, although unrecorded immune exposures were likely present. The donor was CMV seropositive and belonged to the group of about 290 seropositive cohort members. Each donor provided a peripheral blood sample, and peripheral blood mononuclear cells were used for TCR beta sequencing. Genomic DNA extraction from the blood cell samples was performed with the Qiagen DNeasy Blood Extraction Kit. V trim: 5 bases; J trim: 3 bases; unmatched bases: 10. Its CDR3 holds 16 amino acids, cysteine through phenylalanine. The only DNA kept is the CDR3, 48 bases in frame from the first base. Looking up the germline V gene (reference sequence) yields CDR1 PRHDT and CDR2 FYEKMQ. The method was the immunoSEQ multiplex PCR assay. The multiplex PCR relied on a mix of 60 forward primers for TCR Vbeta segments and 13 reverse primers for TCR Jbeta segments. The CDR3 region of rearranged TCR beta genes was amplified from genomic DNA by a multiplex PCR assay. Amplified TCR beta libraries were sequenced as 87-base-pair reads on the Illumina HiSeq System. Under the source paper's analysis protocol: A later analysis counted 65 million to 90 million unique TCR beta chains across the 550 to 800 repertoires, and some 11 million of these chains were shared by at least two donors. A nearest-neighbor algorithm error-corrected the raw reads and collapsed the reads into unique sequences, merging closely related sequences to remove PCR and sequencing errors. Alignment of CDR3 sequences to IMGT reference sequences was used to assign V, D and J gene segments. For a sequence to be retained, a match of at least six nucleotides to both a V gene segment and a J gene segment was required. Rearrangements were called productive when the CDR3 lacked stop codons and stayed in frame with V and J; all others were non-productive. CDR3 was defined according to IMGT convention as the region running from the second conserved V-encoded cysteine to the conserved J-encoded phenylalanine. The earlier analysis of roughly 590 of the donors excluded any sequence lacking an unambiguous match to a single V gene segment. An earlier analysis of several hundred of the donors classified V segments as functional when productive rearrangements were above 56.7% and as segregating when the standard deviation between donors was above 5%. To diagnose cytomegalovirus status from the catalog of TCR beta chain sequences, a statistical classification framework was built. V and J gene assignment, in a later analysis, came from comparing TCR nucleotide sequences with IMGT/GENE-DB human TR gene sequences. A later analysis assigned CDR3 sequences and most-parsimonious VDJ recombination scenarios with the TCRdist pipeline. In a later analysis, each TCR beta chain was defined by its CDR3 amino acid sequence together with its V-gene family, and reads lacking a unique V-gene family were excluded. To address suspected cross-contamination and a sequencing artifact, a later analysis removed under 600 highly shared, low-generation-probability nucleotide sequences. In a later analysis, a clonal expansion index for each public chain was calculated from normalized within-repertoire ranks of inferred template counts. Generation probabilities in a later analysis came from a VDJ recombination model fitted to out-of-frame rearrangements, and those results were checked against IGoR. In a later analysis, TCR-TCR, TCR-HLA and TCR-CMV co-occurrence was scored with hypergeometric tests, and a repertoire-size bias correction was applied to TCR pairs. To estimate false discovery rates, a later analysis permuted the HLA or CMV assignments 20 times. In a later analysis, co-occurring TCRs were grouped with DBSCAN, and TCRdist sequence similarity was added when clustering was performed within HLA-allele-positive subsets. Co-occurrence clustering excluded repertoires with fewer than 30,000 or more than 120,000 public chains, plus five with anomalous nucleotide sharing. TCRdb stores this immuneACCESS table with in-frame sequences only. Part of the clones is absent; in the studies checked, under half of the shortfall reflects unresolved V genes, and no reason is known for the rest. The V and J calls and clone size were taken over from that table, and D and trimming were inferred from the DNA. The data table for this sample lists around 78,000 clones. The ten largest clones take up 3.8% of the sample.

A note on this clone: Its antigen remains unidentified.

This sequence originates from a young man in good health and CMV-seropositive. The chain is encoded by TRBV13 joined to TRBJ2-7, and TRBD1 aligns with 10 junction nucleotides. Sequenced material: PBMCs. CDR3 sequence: CASSLTLGQGFYEQYF. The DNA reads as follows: TGTGCCAGCAGCCTGACCTTGGGACAGGGGTTCTACGAGCAGTACTTC.